What follows are 19 T cell receptor beta chains derived from one specimen sequenced in a study of T cell responses to AZD1222 COVID-19 vaccine. The table came from immunoSEQ multiplex PCR; TCRdb's copy has only in-frame clones and leaves some out. The table includes about 120,000 clones, around 81% detected once. Sequencing used peripheral blood, obtained on day 0 of AZD1222 vaccination. These receptors were obtained from an adult in good health.

V usage is TRBV10-2 and J usage is TRBJ2-3; weak D call: TRBD2 (6 bases). Per the germline V gene, CDR1 is WSHSY and CDR2 is SAAADI. V shed 6 bases and J shed 1 base, with 11 bases lying between them. The CDR3 contains 14 residues. DNA for the CDR3: TGCGCCAGCAGCGATGTAGCGGGCACAGATACGCAGTATTTT. This translates into CASSDVAGTDTQYF.

The J gene is TRBJ1-4, the V gene TRBV7-9; TRBD1 matches at 7 bases. The CDR3 is 16 amino acids. With 6 bases clipped from V and 6 bases from J, the junction kept 13 bases outside the gene matches. Looked up from germline, CDR1 is SEHNR and CDR2 is FQNEAQ (reference sequence). CDR3 DNA: TGTGCCAGCAGATCTCAGGGCAGGGGGGGAGATGAAAAACTGTTTTTT. The encoded protein is CASRSQGRGGDEKLFF. Looking up the rest from reference TRBV7-9 and TRBJ1-4 gives the full variable domain: DTGVSQNPRHKITKRGQNVTFRCDPISEHNRLYWYRQTLGQGPEFLTYFQNEAQLEKSRLLSDRFSAERPKGSFSTLEIQRTEQGDSAMYLCASRSQGRGGDEKLFFGSGTQLSVL.

In its sample, this clone was seen a few times. The CDR3, as DNA: TGTGCCAGCAAAGATTACAATGAGCAGTTCTTC. This codes for CASKDYNEQFF. The chain couples TRBV19 to TRBJ2-1; no clear D gene. The V gene's germline CDR1 is LNHDA and CDR2 SQIVND (reference sequence). The CDR3 is made up of 11 amino acids. With 9 bases removed from V and 4 bases from J, the gap between germline ends came to 7 bases.

The chain couples TRBV30 to TRBJ2-1, with D perhaps matching TRBD1 or TRBD2 (6 bases each). Germline CDR1 and CDR2: GTSNPN and SVGIG (reference sequence). The length of the CDR3 is 14 residues. Trimming pared 5 bases from V and 6 bases from J, leaving 17 bases between. CDR3 in amino acids: CAWGGGRGTNEQFF. The DNA of the CDR3 is TGTGCCTGGGGTGGGGGGCGCGGTACCAATGAGCAGTTCTTC.

The rearrangement joins TRBV2 to TRBJ2-7; 9 nucleotides align to TRBD1. Looked up from germline, CDR1 is SNHLY and CDR2 is FYNNEI. With V trimmed by 6 bases and J by 6 bases, 6 bases remained unmatched. The CDR3 consists of 13 residues. The CDR3 DNA follows: TGTGCCAGCAGGAGGGACAGGGACCCCGAGCAGTACTTC. Its protein is CASRRDRDPEQYF.

The chain is built from TRBV10-3 and TRBJ2-2; D is perhaps TRBD2 (7 bases). Per germline, CDR1 ENHRY and CDR2 SYGVKD. This CDR3 is 12 amino acids long. Trimming pared 10 bases from V and 5 bases from J, leaving 11 bases between. CDR3 region: CASGGGTGELFF. For the CDR3, the DNA is TGTGCCAGCGGGGGCGGGACCGGGGAGCTGTTTTTT.

In this sample, this clone turned up once. CDR3 sequence (DNA): TGTGCCAGCAGCAAAGGGACAGGGGGCGCGACTAGCACAGATACGCAGTATTTT. It translates to CASSKGTGGATSTDTQYF. The chain carries TRBV7-9 and TRBJ2-3; TRBD1 aligns across 12 bases. Germline-derived CDR1 and CDR2 are SEHNR and FQNEAQ (reference sequence). This CDR3 spans 18 amino acids. The ends lost 5 bases at V and 0 bases at J; junction bases unmatched: 9.

This chain connects TRBV6-6 to TRBJ2-1; 13 bases match TRBD2. Germline CDR1 and CDR2: MNHNY and SVGAGI (reference sequence). The length of the CDR3 is 16 residues. With V trimmed by 1 base and J by 9 bases, 6 bases remained unmatched. The CDR3 sequence: CASSYYGTSGKSEQFF. CDR3 DNA sequence: TGTGCCAGCAGTTACTATGGGACTAGCGGGAAAAGTGAGCAGTTCTTC.

V is TRBV4-1 and J is TRBJ2-1; D is ambiguous. V lost 4 bases and J lost 7, with 8 bases in between. The germline CDR1 and CDR2 sequences are MGHRA and YSYEKL. The CDR3 is 12 residues long. The CDR3 nucleotides are TGCGCCAGCAGCCCCTATTTTAATGAGCAGTTCTTC. Translation: CASSPYFNEQFF.

This rearrangement joins TRBV19 to TRBJ1-5, with TRBD1 as a possible D gene (5 bases). Trimming took off 5 bases at V and 7 bases at J, with 12 bases between the two ends. This CDR3 comprises 13 residues. Per the germline V gene, CDR1 is LNHDA and CDR2 is SQIVND (reference sequence). The CDR3 sequence is CASSSGGNQPQHF. In DNA, the CDR3 is TGTGCCAGTAGTTCGGGGGGAAACCAGCCCCAGCATTTT.

The chain is built from TRBV3-1 (or the pseudogene TRBV3-2) and TRBJ2-2; TRBD1 might be the D (6 bases). V lost 4 bases and J 5 bases, leaving 17 bases between the germline ends. Germline V gene sequence: CDR1 LGHDT, CDR2 YNNKEL (reference sequence). CDR3 length: 16 residues. The CDR3 here is CASSRLTGGATGELFF. The CDR3 region has the DNA TGTGCCAGCAGCCGCCTAACTGGGGGCGCAACCGGGGAGCTGTTTTTT.

The genes are TRBV5-1 and TRBJ2-7, with a possible D match to TRBD2 (6 bases). The CDR3 covers 15 residues. Trimming took 0 bases from V and 5 from J, leaving 15 bases between them. Germline V gene sequence: CDR1 SGHRS, CDR2 YFSETQ. The CDR3 coding sequence is TGCGCCAGCAGCTTGGAGTTCGCGACTAGTAACGAGCAGTACTTC. It translates to CASSLEFATSNEQYF.

V gene TRBV6-2 or TRBV6-3 combines with J gene TRBJ2-2; TRBD1 aligns across 7 bases. CDR1 and CDR2 (germline): MNHEY, SVGEGT. The CDR3 extends over 17 amino acids. The ends lost 0 bases at V and 0 bases at J; junction bases unmatched: 4. The CDR3 loop is CASSYSTGFANTGELFF. The CDR3, as DNA: TGTGCCAGCAGTTACTCGACAGGGTTCGCGAACACCGGGGAGCTGTTTTTT.

The chain links TRBV19 to TRBJ1-4, with D unclear. This CDR3 has 13 amino acids. Trimming took 1 base from V and 8 from J, leaving 8 bases between them. The germline V gene encodes CDR1 LNHDA and CDR2 SQIVND (reference sequence). CDR3 sequence reads: CASSIAGREKLFF. The CDR3 coding sequence is TGTGCCAGTAGTATAGCAGGACGGGAAAAACTGTTTTTT.

This clone was seen more than once but under ten times. The chain recombines TRBV7-9 with TRBJ2-3; D is ambiguous. CDR1 is SEHNR, CDR2 FQNEAQ, per germline (reference sequence). The CDR3 loop spans 12 amino acids. The V end was cut by 5 bases, the J end by 4 bases, with 7 bases between. The CDR3 sequence: CASSPSSDTQYF. CDR3 in DNA: TGTGCCAGCAGCCCCTCGTCAGATACGCAGTATTTT.

The count of this clone is one. This sequence joins TRBV4-3 and TRBJ1-5; no clear D gene. Trimming removed 4 bases at V and 7 bases at J, with 11 bases between. CDR1 LGHNA and CDR2 YSLEER come from the germline V gene. The CDR3 totals 13 residues. The CDR3 sequence: CASSPSRAQPQHF. CDR3 sequence (DNA): TGCGCCAGCAGCCCGAGTAGGGCCCAGCCCCAGCATTTT.

The chain joins TRBV18 to TRBJ1-4; no clear D. The CDR3 is made up of 14 amino acids. Trimming stripped 5 bases from V and 6 bases from J, with 13 bases between. Germline lookup yields CDR1 KGHSH and CDR2 LQKENI. DNA of the CDR3: TGTGCCAGCTCAGGCCAAGGGATCGATGAAAAACTGTTTTTT. This gives the protein CASSGQGIDEKLFF.

V usage is TRBV14 and J usage is TRBJ1-2; perhaps TRBD1 as D (5 bases). Trimming stripped 4 bases from V and 8 bases from J, with 17 bases between. This CDR3 contains 14 residues. Germline CDR1 SGHDN, CDR2 FVKESK. CDR3 loop: CASSRQPQGGGYTF. The CDR3 DNA is TGTGCCAGCAGCCGGCAGCCCCAGGGCGGAGGCTACACCTTC. Looking up the rest from reference TRBV14 and TRBJ1-2 gives the full variable domain: EAGVTQFPSHSVIEKGQTVTLRCDPISGHDNLYWYRRVMGKEIKFLLHFVKESKQDESGMPNNRFLAERTGGTYSTLKVQPAELEDSGVYFCASSRQPQGGGYTFGSGTRLTVV.

CDR3 bases: TGCGCCAGCAGCTTGGTCGACGGAGGAGCCAAAAACATTCAGTACTTC. This codes for CASSLVDGGAKNIQYF. V is TRBV5-1 and J is TRBJ2-4; D possibly corresponds to TRBD2 (5 bases). V was shortened by 0 bases and J by 0 bases, with 10 bases between the two germline ends. Germline CDR1 reads SGHRS; CDR2 reads YFSETQ. The CDR3 has 16 amino acids.